This paragraph reports one TCR beta chain. This clone showed up just a few times. What antigen it recognizes has not been identified. Per-nucleotide qualities are absent, and no much larger clonotype sits a single base away. Each donor gave one peripheral blood draw, averaging roughly 100 mL, which was collected into heparinised tubes. Naive, central memory, regulatory and stem cell-like memory CD4+ T cells were sorted on a BD FACSAria II using a panel including CD45RO, CCR7, CD25, CD127, CD95 and CD27. All sorted populations exceeded 95% purity. PBMCs were isolated immediately by Lymphoprep density gradient centrifugation and stained directly without culture. To minimize batch effects, samples were stained and sorted in pairs, one healthy donor with one patient per experiment. This sample is part of a study of beta chain features in type 1 diabetes listed by TCRdb under 2018. Regarding the study in general: Patients and healthy donors did not differ in mean age, gender distribution, total cell number or subset yield. A total of approximately 100,000,000 sorted cells were examined across all samples, and the number of cells per subset was strongly correlated with RNA yield. In the study, recently diagnosed type 1 diabetes patients and matched healthy donors were compared on the TCRB repertoires of their sorted circulating CD4+ T cell subsets. Whereas all 30 or so donors provided naive and central memory subsets, regulatory and stem cell-like memory subsets were isolated from just 8 patients and about 8 healthy donors.

The entire amount of isolated RNA was reverse transcribed using the High Capacity cDNA Reverse Transcription Kit, so the sequenced TCRB transcripts were expressed ones. Deep immunoSEQ sequencing was performed on naive, central memory and regulatory T cell samples, with an average of about 3.6 million total reads per sample. Sorted cells were lysed in RLT buffer and RNA was extracted with DNase-treated RNeasy Micro or Mini kits, depending on cell number. Each cell subset was processed on its own to prevent cross-contamination, while patient and healthy donor samples were processed together. TCRB sequences were amplified from cDNA with the immunoSEQ multiplex PCR, producing 87-bp fragments spanning the CDR3 region. Amplicons were sequenced on the Illumina HiSeq platform. As for the original processing: PCR bias was computationally corrected using synthetic template baselines, reads within Hamming distance 2 were collapsed, and singletons that could not be merged were discarded. Reads were aligned against IMGT so that V, D and J genes, CDR3 length and insertions or deletions at six rearrangement sites could be assigned. Within each subset, clonotype counts were normalized to the number of sorted cells before true diversity and Gini coefficients were calculated with the tcR R package. The overlap coefficient, calculated on TCRB nucleotide sequences, was used to quantify repertoire sharing. Out-of-frame TCRB sequences from naive cells were analyzed as a proxy for the pre-selection repertoire. TCRdb's version of the immuneACCESS table is confined to in-frame rearrangements and falls short of the full clone set. An unresolved V gene accounts for under half of the shortfall where checked; the remainder is of unknown origin. The V and J calls and clone size were taken over from that table, and D and trimming were inferred from the DNA. Across this sample there are about 270,000 clones, with over 11% seen only once. Approximately 0.015% of the sample is in the top ten clones.

From its cysteine to its phenylalanine, the CDR3 spans 15 amino acids. The kept DNA is CDR3 alone, 45 bases in frame from the first base. The germline V gene provides CDR1 SGHTA and CDR2 FQGTGA. For this chain, trimming is 5 bases at the V end and 7 bases at the J end, and the number of junction bases without a gene match is 6. Study-wide findings and limitations: Shorter templates might be favored by PCR, yet because patient and control samples were amplified and corrected together, any such skew would affect both groups equally. Naive, central memory and regulatory TCRB repertoires appeared to be more similar among patients than among healthy donors. In all four CD4+ subsets, TCRB CDR3 length was moderately but significantly shorter in type 1 diabetes patients. Because the HLA sub-analyses included only small numbers of individuals, any influence of HLA type on TCRB rearrangement was left unresolved. Because cDNA rather than genomic DNA was sequenced, highly expressing activated cells could have been over-represented, although no difference in activation and CD3 levels was found between groups. Fewer insertions and more nucleotide deletions at VDJ recombination sites were observed in patients with type 1 diabetes, implying thymic rearrangement abnormalities.

The chain employs TRBV7-3 and TRBJ2-1, with 12 bases in between that match TRBD2. The sequence was obtained from a young man with type 1 diabetes. The sequenced sample consisted of naive CD4+ T cells from blood. Explained via the paper, the cell subset or site label denotes: true naive CD4+ T cells. This receptor carries the CDR3 CASSITSGRRNEQFF. The nucleotide sequence is TGTGCCAGCAGCATCACTAGCGGGAGGAGGAATGAGCAGTTCTTC.